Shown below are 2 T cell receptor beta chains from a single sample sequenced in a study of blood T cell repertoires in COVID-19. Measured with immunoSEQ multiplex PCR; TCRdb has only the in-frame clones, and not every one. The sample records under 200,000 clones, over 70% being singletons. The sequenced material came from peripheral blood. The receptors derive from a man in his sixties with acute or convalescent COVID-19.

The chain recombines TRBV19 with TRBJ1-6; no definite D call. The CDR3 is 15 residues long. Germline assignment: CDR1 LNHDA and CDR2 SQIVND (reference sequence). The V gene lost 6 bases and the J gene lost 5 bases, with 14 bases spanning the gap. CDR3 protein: CASSPKDGNNSPLHF. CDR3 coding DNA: TGTGCCAGTAGCCCTAAGGACGGGAATAATTCACCCCTCCACTTT.

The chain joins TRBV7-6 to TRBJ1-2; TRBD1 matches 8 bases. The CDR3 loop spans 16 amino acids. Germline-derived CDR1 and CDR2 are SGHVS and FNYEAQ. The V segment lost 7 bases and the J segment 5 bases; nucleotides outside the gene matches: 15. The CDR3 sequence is CASTPGQGWVGYGYTF. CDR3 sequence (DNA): TGTGCCAGCACCCCCGGACAGGGATGGGTCGGGTATGGCTACACCTTC.